The 28 T cell receptor beta chains in this list originate from one sample, sequenced in a study of CD8 T cells in ankylosing spondylitis. TCRdb independently ran MiXCR on the 5' RACE reads; one entry per CDR3 protein. The data contain about 240,000 distinct CDR3 sequences, around 7.8% of them seen just once; the ten biggest clones take up under 7.5%. Source material: blood, either unsorted or a sorted T cell fraction (not recorded which). Receptors were obtained from a male donor with ankylosing spondylitis or in good health (not recorded which).

This chain joins TRBV21-1 and TRBJ2-7; the table assigns TRBD1, which was not confirmed against the DNA. TRBV21-1 is tagged as a pseudogene. The CDR3 consists of 16 residues. The CDR3 DNA reads as TGTGCCAGCAGCAAAGAAGGGGACAGGGATTGCTACGAGCAGTACTTC. This sequence encodes CASSKEGDRDCYEQYF.

This clonotype was observed many times. CDR3 loop: CASSFEGGINEQYF. In nucleotides, the CDR3 is TGTGCCAGCAGCTTCGAGGGGGGGATCAACGAGCAGTACTTC. The chain links TRBV7-9 to TRBJ2-7; D is possibly TRBD2 (7 bases). Germline CDR1 is SEHNR and CDR2 is FQNEAQ (reference sequence). This CDR3 region has 14 residues. Trimming took 3 bases from V and 5 from J, leaving 14 bases between them.

This clonotype has ten or more counts. The chain couples TRBV29-1 to TRBJ2-1, with 9 bases fitting TRBD2. The V segment lost 7 bases and the J segment 5 bases; nucleotides outside the gene matches: 12. Germline-derived CDR1 and CDR2 are SQVTM and ANQGSEA. This CDR3 region has 15 residues. CDR3 loop: CSAGPISGGNNEQFF. The CDR3 coding sequence is TGCAGCGCCGGACCCATTAGCGGGGGAAACAATGAGCAGTTCTTC.

This clonotype was seen repeatedly, ten times or more. The chain carries TRBV7-8 and TRBJ2-1; D is ambiguous. CDR3 length: 12 residues. The germline V and J ends were trimmed by 3 bases and 10 bases, with 10 bases remaining between them. CDR1 and CDR2 from the germline V gene are SGHVS and FQNEAQ. The DNA for the CDR3 is TGTGCCAGCAGCTTCCCAGACGGAGAGCAGTTCTTC. The encoded protein is CASSFPDGEQFF.

The sample holds many counts of this clonotype. V usage is TRBV5-1 and J usage is TRBJ1-4; D ambiguous. The CDR3 totals 16 residues. CDR1 SGHRS and CDR2 YFSETQ come from the germline V gene. V shed 4 bases and J shed 0 bases, with 13 bases lying between them. The DNA for the CDR3 is TGCGCCAGCAGCCCCGGTCGGTCGACAACTAATGAAAAACTGTTTTTT. Its protein product is CASSPGRSTTNEKLFF.

Ten or more counts support this clonotype. The chain links TRBV7-3 to TRBJ2-1, with unresolved D. Germline values: CDR1 SGHTA, CDR2 FQGTGA. Trimming removed 4 bases at V and 4 bases at J, with 5 bases between. The CDR3 has 12 residues. The CDR3 region is CASSSTYNEQFF. The CDR3 DNA follows: TGTGCCAGCAGCTCCACATACAATGAGCAGTTCTTC. The full variable domain, rest sourced from reference TRBV7-3 and TRBJ2-1, is GAGVSQTPSNKVTEKGKYVELRCDPISGHTALYWYRQSLGQGPEFLIYFQGTGAADDSGLPNDRFFAVRPEGSVSTLKIQRTERGDSAVYLCASSSTYNEQFFGPGTRLTVL.

In its sample, this clonotype was seen many times. The V call is TRBV7-2, the J call TRBJ2-7, with 8 bases matching TRBD1. The V segment lost 3 bases and the J segment 3 bases; nucleotides outside the gene matches: 7. This CDR3 region has 15 residues. Germline V gene lookup returns CDR1 SGHTA and CDR2 FQGNSA. In nucleotides, the CDR3 is TGTGCCAGCAGCTTGAGCCGGGACAGGTTCTACGAGCAGTACTTC. Protein: CASSLSRDRFYEQYF.

This clonotype is judged medium-sized. The rearrangement uses TRBV5-1 and TRBJ2-3; D ambiguous. Germline CDR1 and CDR2: SGHRS and YFSETQ. V lost 6 bases and J lost 4, with 18 bases in between. The CDR3 extends over 15 amino acids. CDR3 protein: CASTPEGIASDTQYF. The CDR3 DNA reads as TGCGCCAGCACCCCGGAAGGGATAGCCTCAGATACGCAGTATTTT.

This clonotype was observed many times. The V call is TRBV5-5, the J call TRBJ2-1, with 9 bases lining up with TRBD2. The CDR3 extends over 15 amino acids. Germline CDR1 reads SGHKS; CDR2 reads YYEKEE (reference sequence). The junction had 8 bases not matched to a gene; V was cut back by 2 bases and J by 8 bases. CDR3 DNA: TGTGCCAGCAGCTTCCCTGGCGGGGGGGCGTATGAGCAGTTCTTC. This translates into CASSFPGGGAYEQFF.

This chain uses TRBV6-2 or TRBV6-3 with TRBJ1-5, with D perhaps matching TRBD1 (6 bases). The V gene lost 8 bases and the J gene lost 6 bases, with 14 bases spanning the gap. CDR3 length: 13 residues. Per germline, CDR1 MNHEY and CDR2 SVGEGT. CDR3 bases: TGTGCCAGCGGGGGCCTGAGGGGTCAGCCCCAGCATTTT. Its translation: CASGGLRGQPQHF.

This clonotype was found a few times. The rearrangement joins TRBV7-2 to TRBJ1-1; D unclear. The V gene's germline CDR1 is SGHTA and CDR2 FQGNSA. Trimming removed 0 bases at V and 6 bases at J, with 8 bases between. The CDR3 runs 13 residues. CDR3 sequence (DNA): TGTGCCAGCAGCTTAGCGCGGAGGGCTGAAGCTTTCTTT. It yields the protein CASSLARRAEAFF.

This clonotype was counted between two and nine times. The V gene is TRBV3-1, the J gene TRBJ2-5; unclear D gene. V was clipped by 5 bases and J by 2 bases, with 12 bases between them. Germline V gives CDR1 LGHDT, CDR2 YNNKEL (reference sequence). CDR3 length: 14 amino acids. The CDR3 DNA is TGTGCCAGCAGCTGGGCCTACGGGCAAGAGACCCAGTACTTC. This gives the protein CASSWAYGQETQYF.

This clonotype was seen repeatedly, ten times or more. The chain recombines TRBV5-1 with TRBJ2-7, with TRBD2 identical over 11 bases. The CDR3 sequence is 16 residues long. The germline V gene has CDR1 SGHRS and CDR2 YFSETQ. V was clipped by 0 bases and J by 4 bases; unmatched bases: 6. The CDR3 loop reads CASSLGLAGMSYEQYF. For the CDR3, the DNA is TGCGCCAGCAGCTTGGGACTAGCGGGGATGTCTTACGAGCAGTACTTC.

The table lists this clonotype with many counts. This chain connects TRBV3-1 to TRBJ1-1; D is possibly TRBD1 (6 bases). CDR1 is LGHDT, CDR2 YNNKEL, per germline (reference sequence). V lost 5 bases, J lost 1 base, and 14 bases lay in between. This CDR3 contains 15 residues. CDR3 residues: CASSYTGHSNTEAFF. The DNA for the CDR3 is TGTGCCAGCAGCTACACGGGACATTCGAACACTGAAGCTTTCTTT.

This clonotype was counted many times. CDR3 protein: CASSSGTSVPYNEQFF. As DNA, the CDR3 is TGCGCCAGCAGCTCCGGGACTAGCGTACCTTACAATGAGCAGTTCTTC. V gene TRBV5-1 combines with J gene TRBJ2-1, with TRBD2 matching 10 bases. The CDR3 contains 16 residues. CDR1 and CDR2 (germline): SGHRS, YFSETQ. V dropped 3 bases and J dropped 4; count of bases not matched to a gene: 7. Supplemented by reference TRBV5-1 and TRBJ2-1, the full variable domain reads KAGVTQTPRYLIKTRGQQVTLSCSPISGHRSVSWYQQTPGQGLQFLFEYFSETQRNKGNFPGRFSGRQFSNSRSEMNVSTLELGDSALYLCASSSGTSVPYNEQFFGPGTRLTVL.

This clonotype was observed at least ten times. The chain links TRBV4-3 to TRBJ1-1, with a possible D match to TRBD1 (6 bases). CDR1 is LGHNA, CDR2 YSLEER, per germline. The V and J ends lost 4 bases and 3 bases respectively, with 15 bases between them. CDR3 length: 15 amino acids. The CDR3 nucleotides are TGCGCCAGCAGCCCCCGCTTTAAGGGGGACACTGAAGCTTTCTTT. It is translated as CASSPRFKGDTEAFF.

This clonotype has ten or more counts. CDR3 protein: CSASRGGGSGELFF. The CDR3, as DNA: TGCAGTGCTAGCCGCGGGGGGGGCTCCGGGGAGCTGTTTTTT. This chain connects TRBV20-1 to TRBJ2-2, with 9 bases lining up with TRBD2. Per germline, CDR1 DFQATT and CDR2 SNEGSKA (reference sequence). Trimming removed 3 bases from V and 6 bases from J; junction bases left unmatched: 5. The length of the CDR3 is 14 residues.

This clonotype was found a few times. The chain uses TRBV6-1 and TRBJ2-5; no reliable D call. CDR1 is MNHNS, CDR2 SASEGT, per germline. The CDR3 totals 13 residues. The V end lost 5 bases, the J end lost 5 bases, and 12 bases lay between the germline ends. CDR3 in DNA: TGTGCCAGCAGTCCCCACAATGAGGAGACCCAGTACTTC. This codes for CASSPHNEETQYF.

The chain uses TRBV19 and TRBJ1-2, with a possible D match to TRBD1 (6 bases). CDR3 length: 15 residues. Between the trimmed V and J ends, which lost 2 bases and 8 bases, there was a span of 18 bases. Germline assignment: CDR1 LNHDA and CDR2 SQIVND (reference sequence). CDR3 sequence: CASSILTGTTRGYTF. The CDR3 nucleotides are TGTGCCAGTAGTATACTTACAGGGACAACGAGGGGCTACACCTTC.

This clonotype was counted many times. The junction shows a germline mismatch at one end, possibly a read error. The rearrangement links TRBV6-1 to TRBJ1-5; no clear D. Germline CDR1 MNHNS, CDR2 SASEGT. CDR3 length: 13 residues. The CDR3 loop reads CASSFDRNQPQHF. The CDR3 nucleotides read TGTGCCAGCAGCTTCGACCGCAACCAGCCCCAGCATTTT.

This clonotype came up many times. V gene TRBV20-1 combines with J gene TRBJ1-4, with D unresolved. Trimming removed 6 bases at V and 5 bases at J, with 7 bases between. Germline lookup yields CDR1 DFQATT and CDR2 SNEGSKA (reference sequence). The CDR3 spans 11 residues. The CDR3, as DNA: TGCAGTGCGGTCCTCAATGAAAAACTGTTTTTT. This gives the protein CSAVLNEKLFF.

The chain is built from TRBV6-2 or TRBV6-3 and TRBJ2-5; D perhaps matches TRBD1 (6 bases). The germline V gene has CDR1 MNHEY and CDR2 SVGEGT. There are 16 residues in the CDR3. V was shortened by 6 bases and J by 2 bases, with 19 bases between the two germline ends. CDR3 DNA sequence: TGTGCCAGCAGCAACCGGGACACGGATCCTCAAGAGACCCAGTACTTC. Translated: CASSNRDTDPQETQYF.

Remarks on this clonotype: This sequence may be a read error, since a much larger clone differs from it by one base. The V gene is TRBV7-2, the J gene TRBJ2-7; D unresolved. Germline CDR1 SGHTA, CDR2 FQGNSA. This CDR3 has 14 amino acids. The CDR3 here is CPSSLSAHQYEQYF. CDR3 coding DNA: TGTCCCAGCAGCCTCTCGGCTCACCAATACGAGCAGTACTTC. The full variable domain, completed using reference TRBV7-2 and TRBJ2-7, is GAGVSQSPSNKVTEKGKDVELRCDPISGHTALYWYRQSLGQGLEFLIYFQGNSAPDKSGLPSDRFSAERTGGSVSTLTIQRTQQEDSAVYLCPSSLSAHQYEQYFGPGTRLTVT.

This clonotype has ten or more counts. V and J are TRBV5-6 and TRBJ2-1; D may be TRBD2 (6 bases). Germline V lookup: CDR1 SGHDT, CDR2 YYEEEE. CDR3 length: 12 amino acids. V was shortened by 4 bases and J by 14 bases, with 16 bases between the two germline ends. The chain's CDR3 is CASSQSGTLEFF. The CDR3 DNA reads as TGTGCCAGCAGCCAAAGTGGGACTCTTGAGTTCTTC.

This clonotype has more than one count but fewer than ten. V is TRBV18 and J is TRBJ1-1, with D perhaps matching TRBD1 (6 bases). The CDR3 has 13 amino acids. From germline, CDR1 is KGHSH and CDR2 LQKENI. V lost 6 bases to trimming and J lost 5 bases, with 13 bases between them. This CDR3 reads CASSADQGTEAFF. CDR3 DNA: TGTGCCAGCTCCGCGGACCAGGGGACTGAAGCTTTCTTT.

CDR3: CASSQRTSGGYQETQYF. In DNA form, the CDR3 reads TGTGCCAGCAGCCAACGGACTAGCGGGGGGTACCAAGAGACCCAGTACTTC. The gene calls are TRBV3-1 and TRBJ2-5; 14 nucleotides align to TRBD2. V trimming: 2 bases; J trimming: 0 bases; junction bases outside the gene matches: 2. The CDR3 length is 17 residues. Germline CDR1 and CDR2: LGHDT and YNNKEL (reference sequence).

This clonotype was seen repeatedly, ten times or more. The V call is TRBV20-1, the J call TRBJ2-3; 9 bases line up with TRBD2. The CDR3 is 14 residues long. V lost 3 bases and J lost 4; bases outside the gene matches: 5. Germline-derived CDR1 and CDR2 are DFQATT and SNEGSKA (reference sequence). The CDR3 spells CSASPAGGSDTQYF. The CDR3 nucleotides are TGCAGTGCTAGCCCAGCGGGGGGCTCAGATACGCAGTATTTT.

This clonotype was found many times. The rearrangement links TRBV13 to TRBJ1-2, with 11 bases identical to TRBD1. The CDR3 has 15 amino acids. Germline CDR1 PRHDT, CDR2 FYEKMQ (reference sequence). V lost 1 base and J lost 7; bases outside the gene matches: 5. The CDR3 nucleotides read TGTGCCAGCAGCTTAGTCGGACAGGGGGCGAGTGGCTACACCTTC. This translates into CASSLVGQGASGYTF.